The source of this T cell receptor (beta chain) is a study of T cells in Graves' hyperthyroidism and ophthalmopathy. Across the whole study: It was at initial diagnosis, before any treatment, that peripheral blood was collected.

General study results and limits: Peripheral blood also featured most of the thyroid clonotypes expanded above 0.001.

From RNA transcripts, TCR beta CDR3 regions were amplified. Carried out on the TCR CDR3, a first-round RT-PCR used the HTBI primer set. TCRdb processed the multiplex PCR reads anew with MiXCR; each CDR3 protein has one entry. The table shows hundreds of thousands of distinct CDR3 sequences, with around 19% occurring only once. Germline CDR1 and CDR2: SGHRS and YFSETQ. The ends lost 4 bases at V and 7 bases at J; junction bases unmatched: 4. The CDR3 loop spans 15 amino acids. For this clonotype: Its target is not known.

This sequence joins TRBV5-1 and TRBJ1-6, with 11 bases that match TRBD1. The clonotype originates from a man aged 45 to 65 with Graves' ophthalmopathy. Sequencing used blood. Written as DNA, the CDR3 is TGCGCCAGCAGCCCGGGACAGGGGGTGAATTCACCCCTCCACTTT. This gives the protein CASSPGQGVNSPLHF.